The next 13 T cell receptor beta chains were all read from a single sample in a study of PD-L1 blockade in urothelial cancer. Assay used: immunoSEQ multiplex PCR; TCRdb lists only in-frame clones, some missing. The sample has about 76,000 clones; around 84% are singletons. This specimen consisted of PBMCs, obtained around atezolizumab (anti-PD-L1) treatment. These receptors originate from a man in his 70s with urothelial cancer.

This clone was counted a few times. The chain employs TRBV5-1 and TRBJ2-5, with D possibly being TRBD1 (6 bases). The CDR3 consists of 14 residues. CDR1 is SGHRS and CDR2 is YFSETQ in the germline V gene. V was trimmed by 0 bases and J by 3 bases, leaving 9 bases between them. DNA for the CDR3: TGCGCCAGCAGCTTGGAGACAGGCGAAGAGACCCAGTACTTC. The encoded protein is CASSLETGEETQYF.

This clone was found once. This sequence joins TRBV4-1 and TRBJ2-2; 12 positions match TRBD2. The CDR3 has 15 residues. CDR1 is MGHRA, CDR2 YSYEKL, per germline. V gave up 8 bases and J gave up 5 bases; unmatched junction bases: 6. For the CDR3, the DNA is TGCGCCAGCGGACCCGGGACTAGCGGGACCGGGGAGCTGTTTTTT. This codes for CASGPGTSGTGELFF.

J is TRBJ1-2 and V is TRBV27; the match to TRBD1 covers 8 bases. There are 16 residues in the CDR3. Germline loops: CDR1 MNHEY, CDR2 SMNVEV (reference sequence). J was trimmed by 3 bases and V by 4 bases; bases with no gene match: 10. The CDR3 DNA reads as TGTGCCAGCAGTTCCACGCGGACAGGGAGCGACTATGGCTACACCTTC. It yields the protein CASSSTRTGSDYGYTF.

The chain recombines TRBV5-4 with TRBJ2-1; D is possibly TRBD2 (6 bases). The CDR3 totals 13 residues. Germline CDR1 SGHNT, CDR2 YYREEE (reference sequence). Trimming pared 3 bases from V and 7 bases from J, leaving 11 bases between. The CDR3 region is CASSSMGGNEQFF. The CDR3 DNA follows: TGTGCCAGCAGCTCGATGGGGGGAAATGAGCAGTTCTTC.

V usage is TRBV29-1 and J usage is TRBJ2-7, with 7 bases lining up with TRBD2. Germline CDR1 and CDR2: SQVTM and ANQGSEA. The CDR3 is 12 residues long. The trim removed 4 bases at V and 4 bases at J, leaving 4 bases unmatched. The CDR3 DNA reads as TGCAGCGTTGGGGAAGCGGGATACGAGCAGTACTTC. As protein: CSVGEAGYEQYF.

The chain has TRBV6-6 and TRBJ2-1; perhaps TRBD2 as D (5 bases). Germline V lookup: CDR1 MNHNY, CDR2 SVGAGI (reference sequence). The V and J ends lost 0 bases and 7 bases respectively, with 10 bases between them. There are 14 residues in the CDR3. The CDR3 protein is CASSYSPTSNEQFF. In nucleotides, the CDR3 is TGTGCCAGCAGTTACTCGCCCACTAGTAATGAGCAGTTCTTC.

This chain uses TRBV6-4 with TRBJ2-1; D is ambiguous. Germline V gene lookup returns CDR1 MRHNA and CDR2 SNTAGT. V was clipped by 5 bases and J by 11 bases, with 13 bases between them. The CDR3 has 12 amino acids. The CDR3 DNA follows: TGTGCCAGCAGTCAGCGACGCCCCCAGCAGTTCTTC. It encodes CASSQRRPQQFF.

The chain combines TRBV4-2 with TRBJ2-7; TRBD2 matches 8 bases. Germline-derived CDR1 and CDR2 are LGHNA and YNFKEQ. The CDR3 is 16 amino acids. J gave up 3 bases and V 1 base, and 8 bases lay outside the gene matches. The CDR3 region has the DNA TGTGCCAGCAGCCAAGGGACCGCGGGAGGAAGCTACGAGCAGTACTTC. Translating it yields CASSQGTAGGSYEQYF.

V usage is TRBV19 and J usage is TRBJ1-1, with D perhaps matching TRBD1 (5 bases). CDR3 length equals 12 residues. Germline V gene data show CDR1 as LNHDA and CDR2 as SQIVND (reference sequence). V lost 5 bases, J lost 10 bases, and 14 bases lay in between. The CDR3 protein is CASSLYRSRAFF. CDR3 DNA sequence: TGTGCCAGTAGTCTCTACAGGTCGAGAGCTTTCTTT.

The J gene is TRBJ2-3, the V gene TRBV28; no firm D call. CDR1 is MDHEN, CDR2 SYDVKM, per germline. V dropped 3 bases and J dropped 0 bases, with 13 bases sitting between them. The CDR3 sequence is 16 residues long. The CDR3: CASSLWAAPSTDTQYF. The CDR3 nucleotides read TGTGCCAGCAGTTTGTGGGCAGCTCCTAGCACAGATACGCAGTATTTT. Using reference TRBV28 and TRBJ2-3 for the parts outside the CDR3, the full variable domain is DVKVTQSSRYLVKRTGEKVFLECVQDMDHENMFWYRQDPGLGLRLIYFSYDVKMKEKGDIPEGYSVSREKKERFSLILESASTNQTSMYLCASSLWAAPSTDTQYFGPGTRLTVL.

CDR3 region: CASSVDRVNNEQFF. The DNA of the CDR3 is TGTGCCAGCAGCGTAGACCGGGTTAACAATGAGCAGTTCTTC. This chain uses TRBV9 with TRBJ2-1; D is ambiguous. Trimming removed 0 bases at V and 5 bases at J, with 9 bases between. The germline gives CDR1 SGDLS, CDR2 YYNGEE. This CDR3 spans 14 amino acids.

The chain couples TRBV4-1 to TRBJ2-5; TRBD2 matches 8 bases. V lost 0 bases, J lost 5 bases, and 14 bases stayed unmatched. The CDR3 loop spans 18 amino acids. Per germline, CDR1 MGHRA and CDR2 YSYEKL. CDR3 sequence (DNA): TGCGCCAGCAGCCAAGATAGTTTTCGGGGGGGGATCGGTGAGACCCAGTACTTC. It codes for CASSQDSFRGGIGETQYF.

The V gene is TRBV28, the J gene TRBJ2-3; 14 positions match TRBD2. The V gene end was trimmed by 3 bases and the J gene end by 6 bases; junction bases not matched to a gene: 8. Germline CDR1 reads MDHEN; CDR2 reads SYDVKM. The CDR3 has 17 residues. The CDR3 DNA follows: TGTGCCAGCAGTTTCCAGGGACTAGCGGGAGTCCGGGATACGCAGTATTTT. Translating gives CASSFQGLAGVRDTQYF.